The source of this T cell receptor beta chain is a study of PD-1 blockade in classical Hodgkin lymphoma. Broader study findings: Significantly greater TCR diversity emerged by C4D1 in CD4+ cells but not CD8+ cells. Diversity similar to that of newly diagnosed patients was seen at baseline in complete responders. TCR diversity at baseline was reported to be reduced in newly diagnosed patients relative to healthy donors. Repertoire differences lack defined causes, possibly disease activity or prior therapy.

Only in-frame clones appear in the TCRdb table, and some are missing; sequencing was by immunoSEQ multiplex PCR. There are around 30,000 clones in the sample; around 90% occur only once, and roughly 0.31% lies in the top ten. As regards this clone: The antigen remains unidentified.

The time point: cycle 4 day 1 (C4D1), after more than five weeks of nivolumab. Each patient's relapse followed autologous stem cell transplantation, and brentuximab vedotin exposure varied. Negative selection with magnetic separation was used to purify CD4+ T cells from thawed PBMCs. This clonotype was sampled from a human donor with classical Hodgkin lymphoma. Sequencing was performed on CD4+ T cells from blood, taken before the fourth cycle of nivolumab.

The CDR3 here is CASSLVLTGELFF. The CDR3, as DNA: TGTGCCAGCAGTTTAGTGCTAACCGGGGAGCTGTTTTTT. The chain carries TRBV28 and TRBJ2-2, with D unclear. Germline loops: CDR1 MDHEN, CDR2 SYDVKM. The CDR3 is 13 amino acids. Between the trimmed V and J ends, which lost 2 bases and 5 bases, there was a span of 6 bases.